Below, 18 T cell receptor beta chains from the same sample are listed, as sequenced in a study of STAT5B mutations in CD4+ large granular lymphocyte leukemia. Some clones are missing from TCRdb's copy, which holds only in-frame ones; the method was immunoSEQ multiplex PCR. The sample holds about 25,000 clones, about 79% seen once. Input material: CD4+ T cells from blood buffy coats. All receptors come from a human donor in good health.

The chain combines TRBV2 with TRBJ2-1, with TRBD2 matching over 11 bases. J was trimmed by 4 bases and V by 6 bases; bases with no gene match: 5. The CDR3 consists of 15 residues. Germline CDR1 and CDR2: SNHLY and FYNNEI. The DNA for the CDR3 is TGTGCCAGCAGAGTTTCTAGCGGGGGGTACAATGAGCAGTTCTTC. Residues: CASRVSSGGYNEQFF.

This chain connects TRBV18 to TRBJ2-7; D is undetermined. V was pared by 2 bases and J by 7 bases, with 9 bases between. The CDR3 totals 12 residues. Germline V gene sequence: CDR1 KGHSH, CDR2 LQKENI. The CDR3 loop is CASSPERQEQYF. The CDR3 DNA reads TGTGCCAGCTCACCAGAAAGACAAGAGCAGTACTTC.

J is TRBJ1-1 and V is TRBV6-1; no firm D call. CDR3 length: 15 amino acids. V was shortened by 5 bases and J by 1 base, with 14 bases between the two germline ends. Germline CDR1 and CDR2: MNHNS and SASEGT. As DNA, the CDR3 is TGTGCCAGCAGTCCAAGGACCAATTCGAACACTGAAGCTTTCTTT. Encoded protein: CASSPRTNSNTEAFF.

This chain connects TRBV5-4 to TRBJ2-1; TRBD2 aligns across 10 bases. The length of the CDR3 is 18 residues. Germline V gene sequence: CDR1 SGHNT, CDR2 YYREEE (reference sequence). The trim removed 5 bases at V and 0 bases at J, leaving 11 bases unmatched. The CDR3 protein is CASRKLLAGVVSYNEQFF. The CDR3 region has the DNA TGTGCCAGCAGAAAACTTCTAGCGGGAGTCGTCTCCTACAATGAGCAGTTCTTC. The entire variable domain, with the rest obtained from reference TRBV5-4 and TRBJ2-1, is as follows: ETGVTQSPTHLIKTRGQQVTLRCSSQSGHNTVSWYQQALGQGPQFIFQYYREEENGRGNFPPRFSGLQFPNYSSELNVNALELDDSALYLCASRKLLAGVVSYNEQFFGPGTRLTVL.

The CDR3 region has the DNA TGTGCCAGCACAAGGACAGGGCGTGAGCAGTACGTC. This translates into CASTRTGREQYV. The rearrangement joins TRBV2 to TRBJ2-7; 8 bases are shared with TRBD1. CDR3 length: 12 residues. The germline V gene encodes CDR1 SNHLY and CDR2 FYNNEI. After removal of 7 bases from V and 7 bases from J, the junction contained 6 bases not matched to a gene.

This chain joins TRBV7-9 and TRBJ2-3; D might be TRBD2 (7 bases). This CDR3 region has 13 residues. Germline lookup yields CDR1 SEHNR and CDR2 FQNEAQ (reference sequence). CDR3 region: CAIEGGSTDTQYF. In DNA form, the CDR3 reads TGTGCGATAGAGGGGGGGAGCACAGATACGCAGTATTTT.

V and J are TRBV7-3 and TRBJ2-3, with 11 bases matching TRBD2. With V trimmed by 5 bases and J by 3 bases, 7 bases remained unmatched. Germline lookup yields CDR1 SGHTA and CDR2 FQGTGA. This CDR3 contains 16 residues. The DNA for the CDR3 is TGTGCCAGCAGCCTTACTAGCGGGAGAATGACAGATACGCAGTATTTT. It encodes CASSLTSGRMTDTQYF.

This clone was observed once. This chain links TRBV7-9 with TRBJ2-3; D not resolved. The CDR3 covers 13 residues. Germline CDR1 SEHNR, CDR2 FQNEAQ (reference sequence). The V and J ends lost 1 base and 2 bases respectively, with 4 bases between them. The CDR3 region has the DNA TGTGCCAGCAGCTTAGACAACACAGATACGCAGTATTTT. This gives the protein CASSLDNTDTQYF.

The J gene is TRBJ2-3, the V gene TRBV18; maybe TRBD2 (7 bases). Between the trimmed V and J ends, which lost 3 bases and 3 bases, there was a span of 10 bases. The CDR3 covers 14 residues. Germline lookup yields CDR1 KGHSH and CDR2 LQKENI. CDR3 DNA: TGTGCCAGCTCACCGGGGGGGCAGACAGATACGCAGTATTTT. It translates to CASSPGGQTDTQYF.

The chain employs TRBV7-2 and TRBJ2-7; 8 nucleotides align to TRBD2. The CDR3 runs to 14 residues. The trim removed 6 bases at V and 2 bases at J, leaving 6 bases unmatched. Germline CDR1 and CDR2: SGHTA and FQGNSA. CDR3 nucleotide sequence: TGTGCCAGCAGTTTGGTAGCGGGGACCTACGAGCAGTACTTC. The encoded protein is CASSLVAGTYEQYF. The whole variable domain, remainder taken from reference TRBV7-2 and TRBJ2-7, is GAGVSQSPSNKVTEKGKDVELRCDPISGHTALYWYRQSLGQGLEFLIYFQGNSAPDKSGLPSDRFSAERTGGSVSTLTIQRTQQEDSAVYLCASSLVAGTYEQYFGPGTRLTVT.

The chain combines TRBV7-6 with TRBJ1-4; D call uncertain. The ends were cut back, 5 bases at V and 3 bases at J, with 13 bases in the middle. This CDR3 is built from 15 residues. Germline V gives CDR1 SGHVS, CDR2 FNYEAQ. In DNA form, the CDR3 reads TGTGCCAGCAGCCAAGGCCGGCAGGCTAATGAAAAACTGTTTTTT. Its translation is CASSQGRQANEKLFF.

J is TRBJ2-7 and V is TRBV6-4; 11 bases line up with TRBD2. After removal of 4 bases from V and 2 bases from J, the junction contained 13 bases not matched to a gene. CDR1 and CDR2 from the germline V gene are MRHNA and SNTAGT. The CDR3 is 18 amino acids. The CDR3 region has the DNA TGTGCCAGCAGTGTTATCGGACAGGGGACTAGCGGACCCTACGAGCAGTACGTC. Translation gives CASSVIGQGTSGPYEQYV.

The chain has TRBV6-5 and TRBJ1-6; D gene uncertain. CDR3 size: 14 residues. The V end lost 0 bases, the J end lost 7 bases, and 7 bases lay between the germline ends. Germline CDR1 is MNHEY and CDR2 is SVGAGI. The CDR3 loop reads CASSYSIENSPLHF. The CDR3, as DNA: TGTGCCAGCAGTTACTCCATAGAAAATTCACCCCTCCACTTT.

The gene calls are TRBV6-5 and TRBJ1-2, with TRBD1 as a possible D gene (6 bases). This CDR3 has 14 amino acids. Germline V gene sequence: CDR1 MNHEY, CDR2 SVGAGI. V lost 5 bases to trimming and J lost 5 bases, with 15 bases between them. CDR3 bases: TGTGCCAGCAGTACCCGGGAGGGGGGTTATGGCTACACCTTC. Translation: CASSTREGGYGYTF.

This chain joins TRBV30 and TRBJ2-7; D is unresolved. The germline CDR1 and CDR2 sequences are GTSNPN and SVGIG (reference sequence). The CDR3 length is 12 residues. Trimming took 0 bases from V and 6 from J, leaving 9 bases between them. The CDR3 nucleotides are TGTGCCTGGAGTGTTCCCCTTCGCGAGCAGTACTTC. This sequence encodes CAWSVPLREQYF.

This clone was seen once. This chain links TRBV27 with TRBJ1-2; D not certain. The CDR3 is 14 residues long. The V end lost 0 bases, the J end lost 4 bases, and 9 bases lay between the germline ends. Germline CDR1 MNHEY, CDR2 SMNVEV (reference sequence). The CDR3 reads CASSLSGPAYGYTF. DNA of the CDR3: TGTGCCAGCAGTTTATCCGGCCCGGCCTATGGCTACACCTTC.

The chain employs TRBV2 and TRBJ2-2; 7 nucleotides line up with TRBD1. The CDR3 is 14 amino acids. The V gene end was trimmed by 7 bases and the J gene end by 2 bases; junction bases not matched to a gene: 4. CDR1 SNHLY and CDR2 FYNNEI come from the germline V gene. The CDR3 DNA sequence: TGTGCCAGCACGACAGGGTCCAACACCGGGGAGCTGTTTTTT. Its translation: CASTTGSNTGELFF.

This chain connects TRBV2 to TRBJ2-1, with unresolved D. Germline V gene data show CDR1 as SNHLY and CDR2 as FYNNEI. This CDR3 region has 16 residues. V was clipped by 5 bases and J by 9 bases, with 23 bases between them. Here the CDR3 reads CASSRSPALRYGEQFF. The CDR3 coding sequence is TGTGCCAGCAGTCGATCCCCGGCCCTTAGGTACGGTGAGCAGTTCTTC.